A selection of T cell receptor beta chains follows, all from one sample in a study of cytomegalovirus exposure and HLA in healthy donors. Repertoires were generated with immunoSEQ multiplex PCR, while TCRdb's copy carries only in-frame clones and drops some. The repertoire holds some 170,000 clones, with 80% to 90% as singletons. The sample taken for sequencing was PBMCs. The receptors were gathered from a woman in her twenties or thirties in good health and CMV-seronegative. Each CDR3 is given with its conserved first and last residue. D genes are given only for firm matches. Clone size, where shown, is once, few, many, or a class for clones that have expanded.

16 TRBJ1-4 TRBV5-1 . TRBD1 TGCGCCAGCAGCTTGGAACAGGGGGGGAGTAATGAAAAACTGTTTTTT CASSLEQGGSNEKLFF
13 TRBJ1-5 TRBV15 . . TGTGCCACCAGCAGAGGGAGGAATCAGCCCCAGCATTTT CATSRGRNQPQHF
12 TRBJ1-2 TRBV10-3 . . TGTGCCATCAGGCAGGATCTTCGAGGCTACACCTTC CAIRQDLRGYTF
14 TRBJ1-3 TRBV7-8 . . TGTGCCAGCAGCTCGGGGAGTCAGGGGAACACCATATATTTT CASSSGSQGNTIYF
12 TRBJ2-1 TRBV9 . . TGTGCCAGCAGCGTAGGAGCCAGCGTGCAGTTCTTC CASSVGASVQFF
11 TRBJ2-7 TRBV19 few . TGTGCCAGTCGCAGGGGAACCGAGCAGTACTTC CASRRGTEQYF
20 TRBJ2-7 TRBV6-7 . . TGTGCCAAACACCACAATACGCTCGGCGGCGGCCCCTTTAGCTCCTACGAGCAGTACTTC CAKHHNTLGGGPFSSYEQYF
14 TRBJ1-6 TRBV2 . . TGTGCCAGCAGACAAGAAACGGGGTATTCACCCCTCCACTTT CASRQETGYSPLHF
15 TRBJ1-2 TRBV7-2 . . TGTGCCAGCAGCTTAGTTCGTCCCCGCGGGGATGGCTACACCTTC CASSLVRPRGDGYTF
14 TRBJ1-2 TRBV7-9 few TRBD1 TGTGCCAGCAGCGGCCAGACAGGGTTTGATGGCTACACCTTC CASSGQTGFDGYTF
16 TRBJ1-2 TRBV9 . TRBD1 TGTGCCAGCAGCTCCCCCAGGGACAGAGCTAACTATGGCTACACCTTC CASSSPRDRANYGYTF
14 TRBJ1-2 TRBV7-9 . . TGTGCCAGCAGCTCCTCTTCGGGGGGGGGAGGCTACACCTTC CASSSSSGGGGYTF
16 TRBJ2-7 TRBV7-9 . . TGTGCCAGCAGCTTCCTACAAATTTCGGAGACCTACGAGCAGTACTTC CASSFLQISETYEQYF
15 TRBJ1-4 TRBV6-5 . TRBD1 TGTGCCAGCAGCGCCACAGGGGGCAGGGGTGAAAAACTGTTTTTT CASSATGGRGEKLFF
14 TRBJ1-5 TRBV27 . . TGTGCCAGCAGTTTAGAGGGTGGCAATCAGCCCCAGCATTTT CASSLEGGNQPQHF
16 TRBJ2-2 TRBV7-9 . TRBD1 TGTGCCAGCAGCTTAGGGGGACAGGGGAACACCGGGGAGCTGTTTTTT CASSLGGQGNTGELFF
14 TRBJ1-3 TRBV27 . . TGTGCCAGCAGCCCCGGGACTCTCGGAAACACCATATATTTT CASSPGTLGNTIYF
14 TRBJ2-1 TRBV29-1 once . TGCAGCGTCCCGCTTACGAGCTCCTACAATGAGCAGTTCTTC CSVPLTSSYNEQFF
13 TRBJ2-7 TRBV6-5 . . TGTGCCAGCAGTAGAACACCGACCTACGAGCAGTACTTC CASSRTPTYEQYF
14 TRBJ2-7 TRBV7-2 many . TGTGCCAGCAGCTTATTCGAGGGGGTATACGAGCAGTACTTC CASSLFEGVYEQYF
15 TRBJ1-4 TRBV5-1 . . TGCGCCAGCAGCTTGGGGCAGGCCCTAAATGAAAAACTGTTTTTT CASSLGQALNEKLFF
14 TRBJ2-5 TRBV7-6 . . TGTGCCAGCAGCTTAGGTGGGCCCCAAGAGACCCAGTACTTC CASSLGGPQETQYF
15 TRBJ1-1 TRBV10-1 . TRBD1 TGCGCCAGCAGTGAGTCGGGGACAGTGAACACTGAAGCTTTCTTT CASSESGTVNTEAFF
13 TRBJ2-7 TRBV7-2 . . TGTGCCAGCAGCTTAGTCAGGGAATACGAGCAGTACTTC CASSLVREYEQYF
16 TRBJ1-2 TRBV7-6 few . TGTGCCAGCAGCTTAGCGCCCCCGCAGGGGATGGGAGGCTACACCTTC CASSLAPPQGMGGYTF
17 TRBJ2-1 TRBV9 . . TGTGCCAGCAGCGTAGGGGGTGGGGGACACGTAAACAATGAGCAGTTCTTC CASSVGGGGHVNNEQFF
16 TRBJ2-1 TRBV27 . TRBD1 TGTGCCAGCAGTTTATCAAGGACAGGGGGCTACAATGAGCAGTTCTTC CASSLSRTGGYNEQFF
15 TRBJ2-7 TRBV11-2 . . TGTGCCAGCAGCTTACGACAGGTAATATCCTACGAGCAGTACTTC CASSLRQVISYEQYF
15 TRBJ1-1 TRBV7-8 . TRBD1 TGTGCCAGCAGTCGACAGGGGCTGGTGAACACTGAAGCTTTCTTT CASSRQGLVNTEAFF
14 TRBJ1-2 TRBV18 . . TGTGCCAGCTCGCTCGAACAGGGAAACTATGGCTACACCTTC CASSLEQGNYGYTF
17 TRBJ1-2 TRBV19 . TRBD1 TGTGCCAGTAGGGTACGGACAGGGGCGGTTCTTACCTATGGCTACACCTTC CASRVRTGAVLTYGYTF
16 TRBJ1-1 TRBV19 . . TGTGCCAGTAGTGGGAGACCGAGGGAGGTTAACACTGAAGCTTTCTTT CASSGRPREVNTEAFF
13 TRBJ2-1 TRBV10-1 . TRBD1 TGCGCCACCGGGACAGGGGGCTGGAATGAGCAGTTCTTC CATGTGGWNEQFF
13 TRBJ2-1 TRBV30 . TRBD1 TGTGCCTGGAGTTCGGACAGGAACAATGAGCAGTTCTTC CAWSSDRNNEQFF
16 TRBJ1-6 TRBV4-1 . TRBD1 TGCGCCAGCAGCCAAGACCGGACAGGGGCTACTTCACCCCTCCACTTT CASSQDRTGATSPLHF
12 TRBJ2-1 TRBV7-9 . . TGTGCCAGCAGCTTAGTGGCCAATGAGCAGTTCTTC CASSLVANEQFF
13 TRBJ1-2 TRBV5-6 . TRBD1 TGTGCCAGCAGCTTATGGGACAGGGTGTGGTACACCTTC CASSLWDRVWYTF
15 TRBJ2-1 TRBV5-1 . TRBD1 TGCGCCAGCAGCGGATCGGGACAGAGCTACAATGAGCAGTTCTTC CASSGSGQSYNEQFF
12 TRBJ1-5 TRBV7-9 . . TGTGCCAGCAGCTTACCTAATCAGCCCCAGCATTTT CASSLPNQPQHF
14 TRBJ1-5 TRBV19 . . TGTGCCAGTAAGTTCGGGGACAACAGACAGCCCCAGCATTTT CASKFGDNRQPQHF
15 TRBJ1-1 TRBV5-4 . . TGTGCCAGCAGCCCTGGAGTTCGAGTGAACACTGAAGCTTTCTTT CASSPGVRVNTEAFF
12 TRBJ2-7 TRBV29-1 . TRBD2 TGCAGCGCTAGCGGGGTGACGGGCGAGCAGTACTTC CSASGVTGEQYF
16 TRBJ2-1 TRBV15 . TRBD2 TGTGCCACCAGCAGAGATAGGCGGGGGGGCGTCGATGAGCAGTTCTTC CATSRDRRGGVDEQFF
15 TRBJ2-7 TRBV2 . . TGTGCCAGCAGTGAAAGTGGGGGGGCCTTCTACGAGCAGTACTTC CASSESGGAFYEQYF
15 TRBJ1-1 TRBV5-1 . . TGCGCCAGCAGCCGCGCCGCCGCGTGGAACACTGAAGCTTTCTTT CASSRAAAWNTEAFF
11 TRBJ1-6 TRBV6-1 few . TGTGCCAGCAGTGATAGTTCACCCCTCCACTTT CASSDSSPLHF
15 TRBJ2-7 TRBV29-1 . . TGCAGCGTTGAAGATAGTTCGGGACACACCTACGAGCAGTACTTC CSVEDSSGHTYEQYF
13 TRBJ1-2 TRBV5-1 . . TGCGCCAGCAGCATAGACAGGATCGAAGGCTACACCTTC CASSIDRIEGYTF
15 TRBJ1-4 TRBV15 . . TGTGCCACCAGGGGAGGGGCCTTCACTAATGAAAAACTGTTTTTT CATRGGAFTNEKLFF
13 TRBJ1-1 TRBV5-1 . . TGCGCCAGCAGGTTACAGGGTGGCACTGAAGCTTTCTTT CASRLQGGTEAFF
16 TRBJ2-5 TRBV4-3 . TRBD2 TGCGCCAGCAGCCAAGATCGAGGTAGCGGGGGAGAGACCCAGTACTTC CASSQDRGSGGETQYF
14 TRBJ1-1 TRBV9 . . TGTGCCAGCAGCGTAGGGGACGGGGGGACTGAAGCTTTCTTT CASSVGDGGTEAFF
15 TRBJ2-7 TRBV5-4 once . TGTGCCAGCAGCTTGGCTTCGGGGGGCCGCAACGAGCAGTACTTC CASSLASGGRNEQYF
13 TRBJ2-3 TRBV6-1 . . TGTGCCAGCAGTGATGGGACAATCGATACGCAGTATTTT CASSDGTIDTQYF
13 TRBJ2-3 TRBV27 . TRBD2 TGTGCCAGCGGCGGGGGGGGCACAGATACGCAGTATTTT CASGGGGTDTQYF